This TCR beta chain was profiled in a study of blood T cell repertoires in COVID-19 (dated by TCRdb to 2019 to 2021). Regarding the research as a whole: Collaborator samples came from the United States, Italy and Spain and covered acute and convalescent phases of COVID-19. A de-identified subject ID, COVID-19 status, age in years and sex were almost always included in the sample metadata. Samples came from the ongoing ImmuneRACE study (first 160 participants) plus 1,254 subjects from 6 global collaborators. HLA class I and class II types, where available, came from metadata supplied by the sample provider rather than from assay-based typing. Subjects who had been exposed to COVID-19, were actively infected with it, or had recovered from it provided the deeply sampled blood TCRbeta repertoires that made up the dataset. The prospective study material was composed of cDNA or gDNA derived from T cells, B-cell-depleted T cells, or PBMCs. A freely available public database, intended as a resource for researchers studying the immune response to SARS-CoV-2, is where the repertoires were released. Overall results and qualifications from the work: The amount of clinical and demographic metadata varied by source and participant and was provided uncurated.

TCRbeta CDR3 regions were amplified from genomic DNA by means of the immunoSEQ Assay, a bias-controlled multiplex PCR. Per the source publication's procedure: The number of nucleated cells in each sample was estimated by amplification of reference gene primers within the assay. To quantify the absolute abundance of each unique TCRbeta CDR3 rearrangement, sequence reads were collapsed and filtered. For each sample, productive Simpson clonality was calculated as the square root of Simpson's diversity index across productive rearrangements. Imported from immuneACCESS, the table was reduced by TCRdb to in-frame sequences with V and J called. These copies leave out some clones; in studies compared against another copy, an unresolved V gene accounts for under half, and the cause of the remainder is not known. The DNA was the basis for D and trimming; V, J and clone size are from that table. For this sample there are around 200,000 clones; 85% to 90% appear just once. Approximately 6.2% of the sample lies in the top ten.

Its CDR3 holds 18 amino acids, cysteine through phenylalanine. The entry retains the CDR3 DNA only, 54 bases that are in frame from base 1. CDR1 MGHRA and CDR2 YSYEKL were looked up in the germline V gene. V gives up 4 bases and J gives up 2 bases, and the segment between their germline ends measures 21 bases. Samples from volunteer blood donors who had recovered from COVID-19 were contributed by a second Seattle source. Each collaborating institution followed its own protocols to collect whole blood in K2EDTA tubes. For TCRbeta analysis, collaborators shipped samples in one of three forms: frozen whole blood, isolated PBMCs, or DNA extracted from either of those sample types. In the case of this clone: Its antigen target is currently unknown. No qualities accompany the bases; no much larger clone lies one base away.

This receptor was taken from a man aged 55 to 70 who had recovered from COVID-19. The sequence links TRBV4-1 to TRBJ1-3, with a weak D call of TRBD1 (6 bases match). Sequenced sample: peripheral blood. The DNA sequence is as follows: TGCGCCAGCAGCCTCCCCTCTCAAAGCGACAGGACTGGAAACACCATATATTTT. Translation gives CASSLPSQSDRTGNTIYF.